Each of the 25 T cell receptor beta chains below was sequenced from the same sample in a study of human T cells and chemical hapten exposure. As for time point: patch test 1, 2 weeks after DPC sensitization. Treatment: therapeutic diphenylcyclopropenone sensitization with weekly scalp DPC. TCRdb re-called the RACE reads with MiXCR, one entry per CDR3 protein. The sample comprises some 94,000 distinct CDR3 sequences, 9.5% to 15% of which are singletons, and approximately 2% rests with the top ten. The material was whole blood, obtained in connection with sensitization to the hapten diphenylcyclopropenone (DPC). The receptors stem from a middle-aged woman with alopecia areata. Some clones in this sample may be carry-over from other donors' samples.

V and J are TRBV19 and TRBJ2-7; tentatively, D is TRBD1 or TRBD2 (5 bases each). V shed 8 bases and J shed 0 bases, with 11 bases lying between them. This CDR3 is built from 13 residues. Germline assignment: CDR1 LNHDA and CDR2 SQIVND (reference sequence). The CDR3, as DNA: TGTGCCAGTGCCGGGACGGCCTCCTACGAGCAGTACTTC. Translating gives CASAGTASYEQYF.

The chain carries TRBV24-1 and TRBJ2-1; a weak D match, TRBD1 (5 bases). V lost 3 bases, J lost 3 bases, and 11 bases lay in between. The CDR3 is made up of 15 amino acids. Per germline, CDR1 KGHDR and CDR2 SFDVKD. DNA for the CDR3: TGTGCCACCAGTGATGCCCGGACAAGCTACAATGAGCAGTTCTTC. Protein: CATSDARTSYNEQFF.

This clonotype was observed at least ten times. For the CDR3, the DNA is TGCAGCGTTGAGACTAGCGGGAGCTCCTACAATGAGCAGTTCTTC. Translated: CSVETSGSSYNEQFF. This chain joins TRBV29-1 and TRBJ2-1; TRBD2 aligns across 12 bases. V lost 3 bases to trimming and J lost 0 bases; unmatched junction nucleotides: 0. The CDR3 has 15 residues. Germline CDR1 reads SQVTM; CDR2 reads ANQGSEA.

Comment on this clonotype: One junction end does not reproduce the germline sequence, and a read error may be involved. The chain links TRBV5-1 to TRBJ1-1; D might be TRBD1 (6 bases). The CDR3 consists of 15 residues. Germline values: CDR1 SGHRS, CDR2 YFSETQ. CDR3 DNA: TGCGCCTGCAGCTCCGACCCGGGACAGAACACTGAAGCTTTCTTT. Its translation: CACSSDPGQNTEAFF.

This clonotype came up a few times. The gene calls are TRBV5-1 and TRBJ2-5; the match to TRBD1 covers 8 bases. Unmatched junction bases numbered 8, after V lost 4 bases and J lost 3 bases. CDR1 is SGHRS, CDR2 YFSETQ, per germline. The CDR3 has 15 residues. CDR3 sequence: CASSPTGDGKETQYF. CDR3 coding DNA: TGCGCCAGCAGCCCGACAGGGGATGGTAAAGAGACCCAGTACTTC.

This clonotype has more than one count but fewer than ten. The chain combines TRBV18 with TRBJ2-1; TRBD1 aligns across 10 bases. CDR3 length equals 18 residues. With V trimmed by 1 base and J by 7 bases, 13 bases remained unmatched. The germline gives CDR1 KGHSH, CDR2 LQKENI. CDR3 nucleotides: TGTGCCAGCTCACCACGCAATGCCGGGACAGGGGTGTGGAATGAGCAGTTCTTC. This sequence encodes CASSPRNAGTGVWNEQFF.

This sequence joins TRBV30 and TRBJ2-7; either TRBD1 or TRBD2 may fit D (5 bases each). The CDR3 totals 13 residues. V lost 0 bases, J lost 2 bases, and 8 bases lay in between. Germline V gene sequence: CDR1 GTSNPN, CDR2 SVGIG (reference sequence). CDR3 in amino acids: CAWSVWGTYEQYF. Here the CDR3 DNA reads TGTGCCTGGAGTGTTTGGGGGACCTACGAGCAGTACTTC.

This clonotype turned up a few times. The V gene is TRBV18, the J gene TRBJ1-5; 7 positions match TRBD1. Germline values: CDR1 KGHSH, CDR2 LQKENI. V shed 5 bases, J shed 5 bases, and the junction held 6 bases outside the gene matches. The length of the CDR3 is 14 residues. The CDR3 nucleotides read TGTGCCAGCTCAGCAACAGGGGTGTATCAGCCCCAGCATTTT. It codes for CASSATGVYQPQHF.

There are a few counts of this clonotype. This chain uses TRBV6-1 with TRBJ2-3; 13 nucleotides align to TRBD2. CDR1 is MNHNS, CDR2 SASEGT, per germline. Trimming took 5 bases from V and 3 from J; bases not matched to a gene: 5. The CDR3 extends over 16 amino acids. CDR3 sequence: CASSIRTSGSTDTQYF. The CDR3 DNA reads TGTGCCAGCAGTATACGGACTAGCGGGAGTACAGATACGCAGTATTTT.

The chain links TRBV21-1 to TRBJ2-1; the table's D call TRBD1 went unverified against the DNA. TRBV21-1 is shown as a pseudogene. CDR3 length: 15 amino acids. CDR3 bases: TGTGCCAGCAGCAAAGTGAAGGGGGCCAACAATGAGCAGTTCTTC. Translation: CASSKVKGANNEQFF.

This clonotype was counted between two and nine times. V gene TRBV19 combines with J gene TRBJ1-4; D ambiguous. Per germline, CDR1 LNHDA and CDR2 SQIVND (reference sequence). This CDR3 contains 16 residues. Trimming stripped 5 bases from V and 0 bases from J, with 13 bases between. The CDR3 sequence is CASSPGSFATNEKLFF. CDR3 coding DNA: TGTGCCAGTAGTCCGGGTAGTTTTGCAACTAATGAAAAACTGTTTTTT.

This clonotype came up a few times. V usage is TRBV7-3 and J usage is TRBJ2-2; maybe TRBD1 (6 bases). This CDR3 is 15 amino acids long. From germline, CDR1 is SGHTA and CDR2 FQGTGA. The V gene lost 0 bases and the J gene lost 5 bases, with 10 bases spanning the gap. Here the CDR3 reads CASSLTGTITGELFF. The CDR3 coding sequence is TGTGCCAGCAGCTTAACCGGGACAATAACCGGGGAGCTGTTTTTT. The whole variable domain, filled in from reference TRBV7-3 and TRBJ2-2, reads GAGVSQTPSNKVTEKGKYVELRCDPISGHTALYWYRQSLGQGPEFLIYFQGTGAADDSGLPNDRFFAVRPEGSVSTLKIQRTERGDSAVYLCASSLTGTITGELFFGEGSRLTVL.

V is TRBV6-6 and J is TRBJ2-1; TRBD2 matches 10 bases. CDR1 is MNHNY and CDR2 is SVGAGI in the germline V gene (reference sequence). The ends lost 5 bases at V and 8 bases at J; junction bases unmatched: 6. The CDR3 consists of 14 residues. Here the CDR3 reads CASSGLADGDEQFF. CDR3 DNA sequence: TGTGCCAGCAGTGGACTAGCGGATGGGGATGAGCAGTTCTTC.

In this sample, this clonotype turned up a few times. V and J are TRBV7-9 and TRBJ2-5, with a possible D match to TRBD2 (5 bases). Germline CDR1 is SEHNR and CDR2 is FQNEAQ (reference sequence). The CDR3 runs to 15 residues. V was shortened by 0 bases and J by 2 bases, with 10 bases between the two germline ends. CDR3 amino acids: CASSLALAFQETQYF. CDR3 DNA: TGTGCCAGCAGCTTAGCTCTAGCATTTCAAGAGACCCAGTACTTC.

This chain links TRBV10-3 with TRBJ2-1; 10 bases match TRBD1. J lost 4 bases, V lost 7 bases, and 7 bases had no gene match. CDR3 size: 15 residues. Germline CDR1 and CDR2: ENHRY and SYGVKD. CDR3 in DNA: TGTGCCATCAACGCGGGACAGGGGACTTACAATGAGCAGTTCTTC. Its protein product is CAINAGQGTYNEQFF.

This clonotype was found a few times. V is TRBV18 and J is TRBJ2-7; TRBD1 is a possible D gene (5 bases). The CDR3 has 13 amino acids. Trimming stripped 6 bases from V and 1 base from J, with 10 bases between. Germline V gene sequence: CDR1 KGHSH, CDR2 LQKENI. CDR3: CASSQTESYEQYF. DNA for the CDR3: TGTGCCAGCTCCCAGACAGAATCCTACGAGCAGTACTTC.

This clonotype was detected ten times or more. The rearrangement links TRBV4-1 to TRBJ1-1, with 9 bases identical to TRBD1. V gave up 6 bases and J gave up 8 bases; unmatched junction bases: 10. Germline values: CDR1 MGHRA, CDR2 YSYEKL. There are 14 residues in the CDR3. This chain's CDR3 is CASRAPGGTGEAFF. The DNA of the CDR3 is TGCGCCAGCAGGGCCCCCGGCGGGACAGGGGAAGCTTTCTTT.

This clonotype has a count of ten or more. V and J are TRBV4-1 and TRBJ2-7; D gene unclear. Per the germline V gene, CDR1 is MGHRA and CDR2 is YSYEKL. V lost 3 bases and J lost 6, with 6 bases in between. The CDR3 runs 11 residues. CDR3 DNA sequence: TGCGCCAGCAGCCAGGGCACCGAGCAGTACTTC. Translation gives CASSQGTEQYF.

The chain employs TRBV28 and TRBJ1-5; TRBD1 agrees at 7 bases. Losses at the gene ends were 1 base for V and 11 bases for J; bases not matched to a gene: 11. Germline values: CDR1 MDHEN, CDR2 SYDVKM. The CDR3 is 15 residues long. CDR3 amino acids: CASSLSAYRGSAQHF. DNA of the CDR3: TGTGCCAGCAGTTTATCGGCCTACAGGGGAAGTGCCCAGCATTTT.

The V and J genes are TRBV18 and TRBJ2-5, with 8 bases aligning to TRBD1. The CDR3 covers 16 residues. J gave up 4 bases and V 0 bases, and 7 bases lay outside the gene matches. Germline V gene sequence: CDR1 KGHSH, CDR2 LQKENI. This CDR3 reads CASSPPISRGPETQYF. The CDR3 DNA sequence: TGTGCCAGCTCACCACCGATTAGCAGGGGGCCAGAGACCCAGTACTTC.

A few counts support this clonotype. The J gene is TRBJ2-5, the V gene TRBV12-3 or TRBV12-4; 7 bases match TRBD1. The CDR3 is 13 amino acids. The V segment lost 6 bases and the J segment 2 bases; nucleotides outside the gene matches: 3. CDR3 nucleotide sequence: TGTGCCAGCAGCCCGACAGGGCAAGAGACCCAGTACTTC. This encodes CASSPTGQETQYF.

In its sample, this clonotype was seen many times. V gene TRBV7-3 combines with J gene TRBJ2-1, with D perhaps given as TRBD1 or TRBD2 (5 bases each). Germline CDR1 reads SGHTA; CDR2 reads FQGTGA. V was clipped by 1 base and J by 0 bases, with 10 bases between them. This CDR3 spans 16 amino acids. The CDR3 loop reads CASSLNGASSYNEQFF. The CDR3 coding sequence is TGTGCCAGCAGCTTAAACGGGGCCAGCTCCTACAATGAGCAGTTCTTC.

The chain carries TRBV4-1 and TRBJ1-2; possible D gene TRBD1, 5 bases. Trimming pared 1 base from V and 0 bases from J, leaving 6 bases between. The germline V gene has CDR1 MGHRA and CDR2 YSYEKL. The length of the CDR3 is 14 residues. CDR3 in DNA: TGCGCCAGCAGCCAAGCGGGGGCTAACTATGGCTACACCTTC. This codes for CASSQAGANYGYTF.

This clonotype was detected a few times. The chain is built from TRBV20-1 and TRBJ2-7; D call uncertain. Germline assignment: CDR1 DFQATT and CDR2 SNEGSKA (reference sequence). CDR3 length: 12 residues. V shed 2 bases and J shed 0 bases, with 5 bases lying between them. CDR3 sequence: CSARQSSYEQYF. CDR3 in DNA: TGCAGTGCTAGACAGAGCTCCTACGAGCAGTACTTC.

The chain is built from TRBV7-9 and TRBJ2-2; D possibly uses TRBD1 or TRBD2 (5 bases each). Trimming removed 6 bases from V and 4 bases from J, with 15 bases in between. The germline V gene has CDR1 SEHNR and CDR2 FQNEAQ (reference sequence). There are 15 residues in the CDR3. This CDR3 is CASRSEGRGTGELFF. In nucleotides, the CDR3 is TGTGCCAGCAGATCCGAGGGGAGAGGCACCGGGGAGCTGTTTTTT.